This T cell receptor beta chain was captured in a study of blood T cells in healthy people across ages. Broader study findings: The CMV status of each donor remained undetermined, and this could have confounded shifts in expanded clonotypes. Measured against age, TCR beta diversity per million T cells decreased in a roughly linear manner.

In regard to this clonotype: Its antigen is still unknown.

For the second PCR, which ran for about 6 to 11 cycles, a sample-barcoded 5' primer and a J-beta primer mix were used. MiXCR was run by TCRdb on the 5' RACE reads, yielding one entry per CDR3 protein. The sample has about 690,000 distinct CDR3 sequences; less than 45% are singletons. The germline V gene encodes CDR1 DFQATT and CDR2 SNEGSKA (reference sequence). The CDR3 runs to 11 residues. The V gene lost 7 bases and the J gene lost 3 bases, with 10 bases spanning the gap. The specimen sequenced was blood. This sequence joins TRBV20-1 and TRBJ2-7, with D unresolved. The sequence derives from a man of 80 years or more in good health. For the CDR3, the DNA is TGCAGTGGGGCTAGAAGCTACGAGCAGTACTTC. Amino acids: CSGARSYEQYF.